The clone carrying this TCR beta chain was seen just once. Its cognate antigen is unknown. The data are from a study of cytotoxic CD8 clonotypes in ibrutinib-treated CLL. Study-level information: The sample average was roughly 240,000 productive templates and tens of thousands of productive rearrangements.

Sequencing was performed with immunoSEQ multiplex PCR; in TCRdb, only in-frame clones are kept and a portion is missing. The sample has roughly 56,000 clones, about three quarters seen once. Regarding the study as a whole: Once treatment began, public clonotypes, which were uncommon, contracted or stayed stable. Pretreatment clonality was elevated relative to age-matched healthy donors and paralleled circulating CD8+ T-cell counts.

There are 13 residues in the CDR3. Germline V gene lookup returns CDR1 SQVTM and CDR2 ANQGSEA. With 8 bases removed from V and 4 bases from J, the gap between germline ends came to 17 bases. Specimen: PBMCs, collected after 12 months of ibrutinib treatment. The sequence came from a human donor with chronic lymphocytic leukemia. The V call is TRBV29-1, the J call TRBJ1-1, with a possible D match to TRBD1 (5 bases). For the CDR3, the DNA is TGCAGCTCAACCGACCCTGGGGGCACTGAAGCTTTCTTT. Amino acid sequence: CSSTDPGGTEAFF.